What follows are 21 T cell receptor beta chains derived from one specimen sequenced in a study of blood T cell repertoires in COVID-19. Only in-frame clones appear in the TCRdb table, and some are missing; sequencing was by immunoSEQ multiplex PCR. The repertoire holds about 160,000 clones, with about 80% as singletons. The source material was peripheral blood. These receptors originate from a man aged 65 to 85 who had recovered from COVID-19.

The rearrangement uses TRBV6-2 or TRBV6-3 and TRBJ2-5; 9 bases are shared with TRBD2. This CDR3 region has 16 residues. Germline CDR1 and CDR2: MNHEY and SVGEGT. Unmatched junction bases numbered 8, after V lost 2 bases and J lost 4 bases. CDR3 DNA: TGTGCCAGCAGTTACGGGCGGGGTAGCGGGAGAGAGACCCAGTACTTC. It yields the protein CASSYGRGSGRETQYF.

The CDR3: CASSASGYNEQFF. CDR3 sequence (DNA): TGTGCCAGCAGCGCTAGCGGCTACAATGAGCAGTTCTTC. The chain uses TRBV9 and TRBJ2-1; 7 bases are shared with TRBD2. The V gene's germline CDR1 is SGDLS and CDR2 YYNGEE. This CDR3 spans 13 amino acids. The junction had 0 bases not matched to a gene; V was cut back by 3 bases and J by 3 bases.

This chain links TRBV10-3 with TRBJ2-3; 10 bases agree with TRBD2. V lost 4 bases to trimming and J lost 4 bases; unmatched junction nucleotides: 17. Per the germline V gene, CDR1 is ENHRY and CDR2 is SYGVKD. The CDR3 is 19 residues long. As DNA, the CDR3 is TGTGCCATCAGTGTCAAAGGGGCTAGCGGGAGCCTTGGGGCAGATACGCAGTATTTT. This translates into CAISVKGASGSLGADTQYF.

This clone has a single count. The chain has TRBV4-1 and TRBJ2-1, with TRBD2 matching 7 bases. Germline trimming cut 4 bases from V and 3 bases from J; bases unmatched to any gene: 9. From germline, CDR1 is MGHRA and CDR2 YSYEKL. The CDR3 consists of 16 residues. The DNA for the CDR3 is TGCGCCAGCAGCCCCCCACTGGGCGGGAGCTACAATGAGCAGTTCTTC. It is translated as CASSPPLGGSYNEQFF.

This chain joins TRBV27 and TRBJ1-1; D gene unclear. The CDR3 runs to 14 residues. Germline V CDR1 and CDR2: MNHEY, SMNVEV (reference sequence). Trimming stripped 5 bases from V and 5 bases from J, with 15 bases between. CDR3 coding DNA: TGTGCCAGCAGTAGCCGAGGGTCTTGGACTGAAGCTTTCTTT. It yields the protein CASSSRGSWTEAFF.

This clone was observed once. The chain links TRBV9 to TRBJ2-1, with 8 nucleotides matching TRBD2. The ends lost 0 bases at V and 5 bases at J; junction bases unmatched: 7. The CDR3 runs 16 residues. The germline CDR1 and CDR2 sequences are SGDLS and YYNGEE. The CDR3: CASSVESSGPHNEQFF. The CDR3 DNA is TGTGCCAGCAGCGTAGAGTCTAGCGGGCCCCACAATGAGCAGTTCTTC.

CDR3 sequence reads: CASSVVTSGGSSYNEQFF. In DNA form, the CDR3 reads TGTGCCAGCAGCGTAGTGACTAGCGGGGGGAGCTCCTACAATGAGCAGTTCTTC. The V gene is TRBV9, the J gene TRBJ2-1; 13 bases fit TRBD2. V was clipped by 0 bases and J by 0 bases; unmatched bases: 3. CDR1 and CDR2 from the germline V gene are SGDLS and YYNGEE. The CDR3 runs 18 residues.

This clone was picked up one time. V and J are TRBV27 and TRBJ1-2, with 9 nucleotides matching TRBD1. Germline values: CDR1 MNHEY, CDR2 SMNVEV (reference sequence). The CDR3 spans 15 residues. The V and J ends lost 6 bases and 1 base, in that order; junction bases with no gene match: 6. This CDR3 reads CASRKQGASNYGYTF. The CDR3 coding sequence is TGTGCCAGCAGGAAACAGGGGGCGAGTAACTATGGCTACACCTTC.

The V and J genes are TRBV5-4 and TRBJ1-1; D is unclear. The CDR3 length is 13 residues. The germline gives CDR1 SGHNT, CDR2 YYREEE (reference sequence). V lost 1 base and J 1 base, leaving 5 bases between the germline ends. The CDR3 DNA follows: TGTGCCAGCAGCTTGTGGGCGAACACTGAAGCTTTCTTT. Amino acid sequence: CASSLWANTEAFF.

This rearrangement joins TRBV5-6 to TRBJ2-7, with 10 bases aligning to TRBD1. This CDR3 comprises 13 residues. CDR1 SGHDT and CDR2 YYEEEE come from the germline V gene. The J segment lost 6 bases and the V segment lost 6 bases, leaving 6 bases of the junction unmatched. Written as DNA, the CDR3 is TGTGCCAGCAAGCGGGACAGGGGAAGCGAGCAGTACTTC. Residues: CASKRDRGSEQYF. Drawing the rest from reference TRBV5-6 and TRBJ2-7, the complete variable domain is DAGVTQSPTHLIKTRGQQVTLRCSPKSGHDTVSWYQQALGQGPQFIFQYYEEEERQRGNFPDRFSGHQFPNYSSELNVNALLLGDSALYLCASKRDRGSEQYFGPGTRLTVT.

The chain employs TRBV12-3 or TRBV12-4 and TRBJ2-7; perhaps TRBD1 as D (6 bases). V lost 6 bases to trimming and J lost 5 bases, with 11 bases between them. CDR3 length: 12 amino acids. In nucleotides, the CDR3 is TGTGCCAGCAGCCGGACAGTAAACGAGCAGTACTTC. It codes for CASSRTVNEQYF.

The V and J genes are TRBV5-1 and TRBJ2-5, with 10 bases aligning to TRBD2. Germline trimming cut 4 bases from V and 5 bases from J; bases unmatched to any gene: 5. Germline values: CDR1 SGHRS, CDR2 YFSETQ. The CDR3 totals 14 residues. This CDR3 reads CASSPSGRAETQYF. The DNA for the CDR3 is TGCGCCAGCAGCCCCAGCGGGAGGGCTGAGACCCAGTACTTC.

This clone was observed at least ten times. J is TRBJ2-5 and V is TRBV7-9, with D perhaps matching TRBD2 (5 bases). The CDR3 extends over 11 amino acids. Trimming took off 8 bases at V and 2 bases at J, with 6 bases between the two ends. CDR1 SEHNR and CDR2 FQNEAQ come from the germline V gene (reference sequence). The CDR3 is CASRGQETQYF. Written as DNA, the CDR3 is TGTGCCAGCCGAGGGCAAGAGACCCAGTACTTC.

The rearrangement links TRBV7-2 to TRBJ1-5; D gene uncertain. The CDR3 has 15 amino acids. Trimming stripped 5 bases from V and 5 bases from J, with 16 bases between. Per germline, CDR1 SGHTA and CDR2 FQGNSA. CDR3: CASSPHGPVYQPQHF. CDR3 DNA sequence: TGTGCCAGCAGCCCTCATGGGCCAGTATATCAGCCCCAGCATTTT.

The V and J genes are TRBV5-4 and TRBJ2-7; D possibly corresponds to TRBD2 (6 bases). Trimming left V 4 bases short and J 4 bases short, with 21 bases between. The CDR3 is 16 amino acids. Germline-derived CDR1 and CDR2 are SGHNT and YYREEE (reference sequence). The CDR3 DNA sequence: TGTGCCAGCAGCCCCCAGTCGGGACTGGGTTCATACGAGCAGTACTTC. Translated: CASSPQSGLGSYEQYF.

Turning to this clone: The junction differs from germline at one of its ends, possibly a read error. This rearrangement joins TRBV7-3 to TRBJ2-3, with TRBD2 identical over 14 bases. The CDR3 loop spans 18 amino acids. Germline CDR1 reads SGHTA; CDR2 reads FQGTGA. CDR3 coding DNA: TGTGCCAGCAGCCTAACCCCGGGACTAGCGGGAGGCACAGATACGCAGTATTTT. Amino acid sequence: CASSLTPGLAGGTDTQYF.

To note about this clone: A read error may explain this, as a much larger clone is one base away. The rearrangement links TRBV10-1 to TRBJ2-7; D call uncertain. Trimming cost V 4 bases and J 7 bases, with 8 bases left between them. This CDR3 comprises 11 residues. The germline V gene encodes CDR1 WNHNN and CDR2 SYGVQD (reference sequence). DNA of the CDR3: TGCGCCAGCAGTGCAGCGAGGGAGCAGTACTTC. Amino acids: CASSAAREQYF.

The chain carries TRBV5-1 and TRBJ1-4, with D tentatively TRBD1 (5 bases). Germline CDR1 reads SGHRS; CDR2 reads YFSETQ. The V end was cut by 4 bases, the J end by 2 bases, with 6 bases between. The CDR3 runs to 13 residues. The CDR3 DNA is TGCGCCAGCAGCGACAGCACTAATGAAAAACTGTTTTTT. Translating gives CASSDSTNEKLFF.

The V and J genes are TRBV19 and TRBJ2-6; 9 nucleotides line up with TRBD1. Per germline, CDR1 LNHDA and CDR2 SQIVND (reference sequence). V lost 8 bases to trimming and J lost 4 bases; unmatched junction nucleotides: 3. CDR3 length: 14 amino acids. In nucleotides, the CDR3 is TGTGCCAGTGGGACAGGGTCCGGGGCCAACGTCCTGACTTTC. Its protein is CASGTGSGANVLTF.

This chain connects TRBV19 to TRBJ2-2, with D maybe TRBD1 (5 bases). This CDR3 is 12 amino acids long. V lost 9 bases to trimming and J lost 1 base, with 6 bases between them. Germline CDR1 LNHDA, CDR2 SQIVND (reference sequence). The CDR3 protein is CASGQNTGELFF. The CDR3 DNA sequence: TGTGCCAGCGGACAGAACACCGGGGAGCTGTTTTTT.

The rearrangement uses TRBV4-3 and TRBJ1-4; possibly TRBD1 for D (5 bases). Germline CDR1 LGHNA, CDR2 YSLEER. The CDR3 runs to 18 residues. V gave up 0 bases and J gave up 6 bases, with 20 bases separating them. The CDR3 is CASSQEPPSGRRHEKLFF. For the CDR3, the DNA is TGCGCCAGCAGCCAAGAACCCCCGTCAGGGCGACGGCATGAAAAACTGTTTTTT.